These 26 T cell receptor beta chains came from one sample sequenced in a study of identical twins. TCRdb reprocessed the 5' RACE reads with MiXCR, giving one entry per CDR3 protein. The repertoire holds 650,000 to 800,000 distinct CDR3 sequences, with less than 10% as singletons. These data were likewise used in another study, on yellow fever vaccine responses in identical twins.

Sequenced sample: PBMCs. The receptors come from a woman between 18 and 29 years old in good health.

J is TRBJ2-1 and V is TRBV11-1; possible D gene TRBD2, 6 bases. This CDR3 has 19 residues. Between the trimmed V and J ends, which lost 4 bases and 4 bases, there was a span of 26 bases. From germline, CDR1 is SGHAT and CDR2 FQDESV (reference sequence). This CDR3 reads CASSSTYGASAGGYNEQFF. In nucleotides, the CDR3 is TGTGCCAGCAGCTCCACGTACGGGGCTAGCGCTGGCGGATACAATGAGCAGTTCTTC.

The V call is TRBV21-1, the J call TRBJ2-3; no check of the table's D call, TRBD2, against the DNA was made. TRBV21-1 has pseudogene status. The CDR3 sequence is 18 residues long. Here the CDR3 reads CASSGGPKDPFSTDTQYF. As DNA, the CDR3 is TGTGCCAGCAGTGGAGGCCCTAAGGATCCTTTTAGCACAGATACGCAGTATTTT.

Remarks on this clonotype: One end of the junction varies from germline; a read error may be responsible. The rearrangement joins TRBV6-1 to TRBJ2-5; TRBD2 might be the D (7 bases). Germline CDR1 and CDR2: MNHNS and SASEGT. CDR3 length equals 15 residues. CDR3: CASRGQGRVRETQYF. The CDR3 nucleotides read TGTGCCAGCAGAGGGCAGGGGAGGGTCCGGGAGACTCAGTACTTC.

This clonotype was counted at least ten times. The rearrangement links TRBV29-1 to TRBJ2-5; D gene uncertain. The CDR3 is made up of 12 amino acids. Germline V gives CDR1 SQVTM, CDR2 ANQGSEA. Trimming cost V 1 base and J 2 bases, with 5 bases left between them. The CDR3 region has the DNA TGCAGCGTTGAAGTATTTCAAGAGACCCAGTACTTC. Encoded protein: CSVEVFQETQYF.

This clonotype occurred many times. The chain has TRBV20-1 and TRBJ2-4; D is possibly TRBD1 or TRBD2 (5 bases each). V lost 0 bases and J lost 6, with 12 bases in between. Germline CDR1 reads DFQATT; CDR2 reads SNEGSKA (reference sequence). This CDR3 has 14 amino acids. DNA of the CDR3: TGCAGTGCTAGAGATCTGGGGACGATAAACATTCAGTACTTC. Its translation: CSARDLGTINIQYF.

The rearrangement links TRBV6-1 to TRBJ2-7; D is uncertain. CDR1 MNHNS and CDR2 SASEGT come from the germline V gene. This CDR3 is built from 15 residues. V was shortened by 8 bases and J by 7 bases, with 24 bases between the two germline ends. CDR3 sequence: CASGKTADRTSEQYF. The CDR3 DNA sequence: TGTGCCAGCGGGAAAACGGCAGATCGTACGTCGGAGCAGTACTTC.

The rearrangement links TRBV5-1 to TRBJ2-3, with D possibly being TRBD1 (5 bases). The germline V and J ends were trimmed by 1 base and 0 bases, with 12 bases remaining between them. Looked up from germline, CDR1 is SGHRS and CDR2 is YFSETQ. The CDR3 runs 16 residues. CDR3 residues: CASSLTTGASTDTQYF. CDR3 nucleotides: TGCGCCAGCAGCTTGACCACAGGAGCTAGCACAGATACGCAGTATTTT.

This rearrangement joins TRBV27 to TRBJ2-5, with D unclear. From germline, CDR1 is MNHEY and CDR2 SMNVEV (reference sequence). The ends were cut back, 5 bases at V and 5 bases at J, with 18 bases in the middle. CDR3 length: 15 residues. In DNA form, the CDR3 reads TGTGCCAGCAGTACAACAGAGGACCCTTTGGAGACCCAGTACTTC. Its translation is CASSTTEDPLETQYF.

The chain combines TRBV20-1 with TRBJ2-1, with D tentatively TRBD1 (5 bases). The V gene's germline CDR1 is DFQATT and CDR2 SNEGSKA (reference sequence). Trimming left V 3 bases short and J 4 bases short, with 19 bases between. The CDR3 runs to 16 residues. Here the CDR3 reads CSASQGSKRLYNEQFF. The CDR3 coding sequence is TGCAGTGCTAGCCAGGGAAGTAAGCGCCTATACAATGAGCAGTTCTTC.

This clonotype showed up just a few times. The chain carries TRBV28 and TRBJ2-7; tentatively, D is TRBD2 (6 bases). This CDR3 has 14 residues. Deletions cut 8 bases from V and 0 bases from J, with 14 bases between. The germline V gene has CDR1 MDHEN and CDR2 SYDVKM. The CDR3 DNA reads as TGTGCCAGCGTGGTGGCGGGGAGCTCCTACGAGCAGTACTTC. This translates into CASVVAGSSYEQYF.

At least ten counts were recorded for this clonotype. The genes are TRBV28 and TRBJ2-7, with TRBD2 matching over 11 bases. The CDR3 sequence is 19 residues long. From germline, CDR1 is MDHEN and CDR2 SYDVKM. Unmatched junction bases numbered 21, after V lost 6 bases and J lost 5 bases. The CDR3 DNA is TGTGCCAGCAGCCTACCGGGACTAGCGGAGGGTCGTCATCCGGACGAGCAGTACTTC. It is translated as CASSLPGLAEGRHPDEQYF.

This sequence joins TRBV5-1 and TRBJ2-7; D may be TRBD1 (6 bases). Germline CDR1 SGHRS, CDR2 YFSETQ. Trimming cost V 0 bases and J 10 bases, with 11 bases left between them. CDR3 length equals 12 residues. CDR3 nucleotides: TGCGCCAGCAGCTTGGGGAACAGGGCACAGTACTTC. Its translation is CASSLGNRAQYF.

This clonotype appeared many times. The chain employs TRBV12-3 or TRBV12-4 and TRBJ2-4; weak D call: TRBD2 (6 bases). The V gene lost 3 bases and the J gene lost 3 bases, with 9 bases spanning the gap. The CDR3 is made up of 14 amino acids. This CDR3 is CASSLSGGKNIQYF. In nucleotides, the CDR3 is TGTGCCAGCAGTTTGTCCGGGGGCAAAAACATTCAGTACTTC.

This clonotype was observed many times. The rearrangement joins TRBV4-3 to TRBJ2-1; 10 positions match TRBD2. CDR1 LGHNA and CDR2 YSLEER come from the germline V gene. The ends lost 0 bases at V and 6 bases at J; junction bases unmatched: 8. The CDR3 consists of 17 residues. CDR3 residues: CASSQDSGSGRINEQFF. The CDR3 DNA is TGCGCCAGCAGCCAAGATAGTGGTAGCGGGAGGATCAATGAGCAGTTCTTC.

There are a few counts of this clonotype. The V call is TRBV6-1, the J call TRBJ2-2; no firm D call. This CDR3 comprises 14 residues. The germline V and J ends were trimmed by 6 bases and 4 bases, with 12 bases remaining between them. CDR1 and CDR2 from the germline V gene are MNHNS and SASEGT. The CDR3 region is CASRSQRRTGELFF. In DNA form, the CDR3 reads TGTGCCAGCAGGTCCCAACGACGCACCGGGGAGCTGTTTTTT.

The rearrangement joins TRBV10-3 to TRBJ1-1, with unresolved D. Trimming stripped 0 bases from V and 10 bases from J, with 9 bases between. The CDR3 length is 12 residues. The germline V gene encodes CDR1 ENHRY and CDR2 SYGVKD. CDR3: CAISESSGGAFF. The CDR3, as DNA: TGTGCCATCAGTGAGTCGTCAGGTGGAGCTTTCTTT.

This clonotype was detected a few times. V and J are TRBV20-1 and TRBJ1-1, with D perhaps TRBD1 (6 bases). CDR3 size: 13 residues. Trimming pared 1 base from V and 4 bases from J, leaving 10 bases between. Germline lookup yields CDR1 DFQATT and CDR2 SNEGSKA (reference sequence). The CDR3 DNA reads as TGCAGTGCTAGAGCAGGGGATTTCACTGAAGCTTTCTTT. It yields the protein CSARAGDFTEAFF.

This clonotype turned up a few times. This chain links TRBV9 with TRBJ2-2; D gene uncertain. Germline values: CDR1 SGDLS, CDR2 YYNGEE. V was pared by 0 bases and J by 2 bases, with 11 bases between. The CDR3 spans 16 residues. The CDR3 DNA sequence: TGTGCCAGCAGCGTAGACGGGCAGCCTAACACCGGGGAGCTGTTTTTT. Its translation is CASSVDGQPNTGELFF. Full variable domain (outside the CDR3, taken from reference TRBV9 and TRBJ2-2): DSGVTQTPKHLITATGQRVTLRCSPRSGDLSVYWYQQSLDQGLQFLIQYYNGEERAKGNILERFSAQQFPDLHSELNLSSLELGDSALYFCASSVDGQPNTGELFFGEGSRLTVL.

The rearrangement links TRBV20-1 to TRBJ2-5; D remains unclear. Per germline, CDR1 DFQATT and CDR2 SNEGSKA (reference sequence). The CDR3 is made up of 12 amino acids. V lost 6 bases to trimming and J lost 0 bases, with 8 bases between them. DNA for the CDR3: TGCAGTGCCGGAAGGTACCAAGAGACCCAGTACTTC. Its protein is CSAGRYQETQYF.

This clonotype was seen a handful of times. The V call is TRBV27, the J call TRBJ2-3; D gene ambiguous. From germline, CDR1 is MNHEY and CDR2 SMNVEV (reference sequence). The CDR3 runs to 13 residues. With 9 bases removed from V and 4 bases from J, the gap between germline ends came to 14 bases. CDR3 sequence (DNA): TGTGCCAGGGTGGCTGGACCCGCAGATACGCAGTATTTT. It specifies CARVAGPADTQYF.

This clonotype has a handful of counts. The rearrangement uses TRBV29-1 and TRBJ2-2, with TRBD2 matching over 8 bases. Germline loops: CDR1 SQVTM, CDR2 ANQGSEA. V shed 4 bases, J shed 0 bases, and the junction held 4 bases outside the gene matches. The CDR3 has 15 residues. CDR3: CSVVAGGANTGELFF. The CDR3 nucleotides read TGCAGCGTTGTGGCGGGGGGAGCGAACACCGGGGAGCTGTTTTTT.

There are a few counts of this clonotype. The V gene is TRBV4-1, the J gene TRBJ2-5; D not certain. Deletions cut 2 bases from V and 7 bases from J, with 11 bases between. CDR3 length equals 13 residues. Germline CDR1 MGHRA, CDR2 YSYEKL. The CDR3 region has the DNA TGCGCCAGCAGCCAACTCCCCGGGTGGACCCAGTACTTC. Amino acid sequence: CASSQLPGWTQYF.

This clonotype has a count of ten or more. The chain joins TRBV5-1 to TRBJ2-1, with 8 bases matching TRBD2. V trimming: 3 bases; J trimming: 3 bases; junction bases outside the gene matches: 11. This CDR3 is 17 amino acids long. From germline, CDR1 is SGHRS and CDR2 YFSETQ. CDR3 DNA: TGCGCCAGCAGCTGGGGCGGGGGGACTCCCCGCTACAATGAGCAGTTCTTC. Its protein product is CASSWGGGTPRYNEQFF.

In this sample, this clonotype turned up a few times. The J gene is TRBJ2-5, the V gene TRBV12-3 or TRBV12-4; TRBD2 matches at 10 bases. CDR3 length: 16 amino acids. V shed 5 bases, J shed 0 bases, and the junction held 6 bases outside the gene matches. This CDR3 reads CASSGGTSENQETQYF. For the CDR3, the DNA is TGTGCCAGCAGTGGAGGGACTAGCGAAAACCAAGAGACCCAGTACTTC.

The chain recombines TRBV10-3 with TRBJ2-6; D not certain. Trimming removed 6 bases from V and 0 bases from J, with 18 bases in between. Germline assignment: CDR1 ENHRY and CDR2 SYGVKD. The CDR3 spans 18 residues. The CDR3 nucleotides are TGTGCCATCAGCCCCCAATCCCCGGAATCCTCTGGGGCCAACGTCCTGACTTTC. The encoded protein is CAISPQSPESSGANVLTF.

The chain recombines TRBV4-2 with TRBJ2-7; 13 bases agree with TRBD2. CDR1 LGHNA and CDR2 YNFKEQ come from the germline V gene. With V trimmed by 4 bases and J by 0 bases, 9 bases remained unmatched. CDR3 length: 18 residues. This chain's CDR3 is CASSLGTSGIPGSYEQYF. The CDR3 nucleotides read TGTGCCAGCAGCCTCGGGACTAGCGGGATACCCGGCTCCTACGAGCAGTACTTC.